This T cell receptor beta chain is from a study of T cells expressing NK-cell markers. As concerns this clonotype: Antigen specificity is unknown.

Notes on the study in general: Uncertainty persisted over the HCMV specificity of expanded NKG2C+ T cell clones.

TCRdb processed the 5' RACE reads again and assigns one entry to each CDR3 protein, with no DNA. The sample holds 300,000 or so distinct CDR3 sequences. The specimen was blood T cells: a sorted CD56 or NKG2C T cell subset, CD4+ or CD8+ T cells, or bulk PBMC T cells (not recorded which). The sequence derives from a woman between 18 and 70 years old in good health.

The CDR3 sequence is CATSESRGRDEQFF. This sequence joins TRBV24-1 and TRBJ2-1; TCRdb's D call of TRBD1 is untestable without DNA. Germline loops: CDR1 KGHDR, CDR2 SFDVKD. This CDR3 is 14 amino acids long.